This T cell receptor (beta chain) was found in a study of tumor-infiltrating lymphocytes in localized non-small cell lung cancer. Profiled with immunoSEQ multiplex PCR; TCRdb holds only in-frame clones, not every one. The profile shows roughly 7,100 clones, just under 75% of them singletons. The CDR3 is 16 amino acids. Germline trimming cut 0 bases from V and 2 bases from J; bases unmatched to any gene: 6. Germline V gives CDR1 SGHRS, CDR2 YFSETQ. This clone showed up just once. The receptor was derived from a human donor with non-small cell lung cancer. The chain uses TRBV5-1 and TRBJ1-1, with 8 bases fitting TRBD1. The specimen sequenced was uninvolved lung tissue not adjacent to the tumor. In DNA, the CDR3 is TGCGCCAGCAGCTTGGCATTTGACAGGGGTAACACTGAAGCTTTCTTT. Translating gives CASSLAFDRGNTEAFF.